This T cell receptor (beta chain) was recovered during a study of response to subunit inactivated influenza vaccine. TCRdb processed the RT-PCR reads anew with MiXCR; each CDR3 protein has one entry. The sample records about 650,000 distinct CDR3 sequences, about 15% being singletons. This clonotype appeared many times. Germline-derived CDR1 and CDR2 are MDHEN and SYDVKM. V lost 6 bases and J 3 bases, leaving 3 bases between the germline ends. There are 10 residues in the CDR3. The sample here was PBMCs from blood, taken 11 to 12 days after vaccination. The TCR originated in a man over 45 who received an inactivated influenza vaccine. The genes are TRBV28 and TRBJ2-7; D gene ambiguous. The CDR3 DNA sequence: TGTGCCAGCAGCCTCTACGAGCAGTACTTC. As protein: CASSLYEQYF.